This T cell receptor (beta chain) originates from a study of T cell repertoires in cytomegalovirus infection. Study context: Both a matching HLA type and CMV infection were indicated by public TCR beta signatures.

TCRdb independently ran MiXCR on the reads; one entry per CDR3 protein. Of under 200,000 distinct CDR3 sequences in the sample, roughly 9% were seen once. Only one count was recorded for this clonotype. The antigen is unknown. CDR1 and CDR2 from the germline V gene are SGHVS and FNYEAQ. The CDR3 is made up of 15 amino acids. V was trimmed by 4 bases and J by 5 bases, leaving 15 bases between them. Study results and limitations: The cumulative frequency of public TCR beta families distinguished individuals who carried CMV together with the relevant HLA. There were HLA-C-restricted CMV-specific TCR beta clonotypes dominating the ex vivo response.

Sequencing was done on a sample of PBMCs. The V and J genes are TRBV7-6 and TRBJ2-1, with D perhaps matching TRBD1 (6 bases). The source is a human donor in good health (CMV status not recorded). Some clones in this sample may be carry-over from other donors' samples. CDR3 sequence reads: CASSSQSDSNNEQFF. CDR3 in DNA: TGTGCCAGCAGCTCGCAGTCGGACAGCAACAATGAGCAGTTCTTC. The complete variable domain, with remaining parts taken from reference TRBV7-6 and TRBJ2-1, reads GAGVSQSPRYKVTKRGQDVALRCDPISGHVSLYWYRQALGQGPEFLTYFNYEAQQDKSGLPNDRFSAERPEGSISTLTIQRTEQRDSAMYRCASSSQSDSNNEQFFGPGTRLTVL.